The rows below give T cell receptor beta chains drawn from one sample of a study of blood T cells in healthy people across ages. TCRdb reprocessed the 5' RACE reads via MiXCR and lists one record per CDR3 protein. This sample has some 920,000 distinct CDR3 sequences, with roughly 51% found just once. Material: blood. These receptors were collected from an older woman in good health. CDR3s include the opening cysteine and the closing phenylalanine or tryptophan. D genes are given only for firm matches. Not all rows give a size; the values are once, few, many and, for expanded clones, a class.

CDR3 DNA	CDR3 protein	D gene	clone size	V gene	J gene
TGTGCCAGCAGCTTGGACAGGAGCGGCACTGGGGCCAACGTCCTGACTTTC	CASSLDRSGTGANVLTF	TRBD1	NA	TRBV7-8	TRBJ2-6
TGTGCCAGCAGCGTACTAACGGCCATGGACGAGCAGTACTTC	CASSVLTAMDEQYF	NA	NA	TRBV2	TRBJ2-7
TGTGCCAGCAGCCAAGGGGCCCTCTCCTACGAGCAGTACTTC	CASSQGALSYEQYF	NA	few	TRBV3-1	TRBJ2-7
TGTGCCAGCAGTTTAACTCTCTATGGCTACACCTTC	CASSLTLYGYTF	NA	NA	TRBV28	TRBJ1-2
TGTGCCAGCAGCTTACGGTCCGGGATCTCCTACGAGCAGTACTTC	CASSLRSGISYEQYF	NA	NA	TRBV11-1	TRBJ2-7
TGTGCCAGCAGTTTATCGGCCAGGGGGATAGAGACCCGGTACTTC	CASSLSARGIETRYF	TRBD1	NA	TRBV27	TRBJ2-5
TGCGCCAGCAGCTCTTCCGGGGACGGCTCGACAAGTACGCAGTATTTT	CASSSSGDGSTSTQYF	NA	once	TRBV5-1	TRBJ2-3
TGTGCCATCCGGACAGGCGCTTATGGCTACACCTTC	CAIRTGAYGYTF	TRBD1	NA	TRBV10-3	TRBJ1-2
TGTGCCAGCAGATTTCAGGAGGGTAACACTGAAGCTTTCTTT	CASRFQEGNTEAFF	NA	NA	TRBV6-5	TRBJ1-1
TGTGCCAGCCGGGACTATACCACAGATACGCAGTATTTT	CASRDYTTDTQYF	TRBD2	few	TRBV24-1	TRBJ2-3
TGTGCCAGCAGTGGGGGTGGGCTAAGCACAGATACGCAGTATTTT	CASSGGGLSTDTQYF	NA	NA	TRBV6-1	TRBJ2-3
TGCGCCAGCGGGGACAGTGGAAACATTCAGTACTTC	CASGDSGNIQYF	TRBD1	NA	TRBV5-1	TRBJ2-4
TGCGCCCTGAGGAACCCCAGACAGACCCAAGAGACCCAGTACTTC	CALRNPRQTQETQYF	NA	NA	TRBV20-1	TRBJ2-5
TGTGCTAGCAGCTTAACCGAAATCGGGACAGCGAGATCCTACAATGAGCAGTTCTTC	CASSLTEIGTARSYNEQFF	TRBD1	few	TRBV11-2	TRBJ2-1
TGTGCCAGCAGCCAACGGGTTGGCTCCTATGATGGCTACACCTTC	CASSQRVGSYDGYTF	NA	NA	TRBV3-1	TRBJ1-2
TGTGCCAGCAGCTCTCATCCGACAATCAATGAAAAACTGTTTTTT	CASSSHPTINEKLFF	NA	few	TRBV7-8	TRBJ1-4
TGTGCCAGCAGCTTAAATGGGCAGTTCTTC	CASSLNGQFF	NA	NA	TRBV12-3/TRBV12-4	TRBJ2-1
TGCAGTGCCCTTACAGGGGGCATGTACGAGCAGTACTTC	CSALTGGMYEQYF	TRBD1	NA	TRBV20-1	TRBJ2-7
TGTGCCACCAGCAGAGAAACCCTACAAACTCTAGCCAAAAACATTCAGTACTTC	CATSRETLQTLAKNIQYF	NA	NA	TRBV15	TRBJ2-4
TGTGCCAGCAGCTTGGTGGGAGGGACGAACAACGAGCAGTTCTTC	CASSLVGGTNNEQFF	TRBD2	NA	TRBV7-3	TRBJ2-1
TGCGCCAGCAGCCAAGAACATTTTTCTGGGGCCAACGTCCTGACTTTC	CASSQEHFSGANVLTF	NA	NA	TRBV4-3	TRBJ2-6
TGCGCCAGCAGCCAAGATAAAGGAACTCCAGGGATAGCCAAAAACATTCAGTACTTC	CASSQDKGTPGIAKNIQYF	NA	NA	TRBV4-3	TRBJ2-4
TGCGCCAGCAGCTCCTTCGGGGCAGTAGAGGCAGATACGCAGTATTTT	CASSSFGAVEADTQYF	NA	NA	TRBV4-1	TRBJ2-3
TGTGCCAGCAGCATGGGACTAGCGGGAGGTGTCGAGCAGTACTTC	CASSMGLAGGVEQYF	TRBD2	few	TRBV7-2	TRBJ2-7
TGTGCCAGCAGTATTAGGACAGGGGGTACCGGGGAGCTGTTTTTT	CASSIRTGGTGELFF	TRBD1	NA	TRBV6-1	TRBJ2-2
TGTGCCAGCAGCTTAGCGGGAGGACCAAAAGAGACCCAGTACTTC	CASSLAGGPKETQYF	NA	NA	TRBV7-2	TRBJ2-5
TGTGCCAGCAGGGCGGGACGGAACTATGGCTACACCTTC	CASRAGRNYGYTF	NA	NA	TRBV9	TRBJ1-2
TGTGCCAGCAGAGGGCCGGGACAGGGGCTAACCGGGGAGCTGTTTTTT	CASRGPGQGLTGELFF	TRBD1	NA	TRBV6-5	TRBJ2-2
TGCAGCGTTGAACGGGATTGGACTGAAGCTTTCTTT	CSVERDWTEAFF	NA	once	TRBV29-1	TRBJ1-1
TGCGCCAGCAGCCAAGCTGTCGGAGCAGCTAATGAAAAACTGTTTTTT	CASSQAVGAANEKLFF	NA	NA	TRBV4-3	TRBJ1-4
TGTGCCAGCAGCAGTACGCGGAGAGACACAGATACGCAGTATTTT	CASSSTRRDTDTQYF	NA	NA	TRBV7-9	TRBJ2-3
TGTGCCAGCAGCACGACCGGACTAGCCTACGAGCAGTACTTC	CASSTTGLAYEQYF	TRBD2	NA	TRBV5-8	TRBJ2-7
TGTGCCAGCAGTACACAGAAGAGCTCTGGGGCCAACGTCCTGACTTTC	CASSTQKSSGANVLTF	NA	NA	TRBV6-6	TRBJ2-6
TGTGCCAGCGTAAGGACTAGCGACGGCGAGCAGTACTTC	CASVRTSDGEQYF	TRBD2	NA	TRBV6-1	TRBJ2-7
TGCGCCAGCAGCTTTGGGGGACCCCCAGGGATGAACACTGAAGCTTTCTTT	CASSFGGPPGMNTEAFF	NA	NA	TRBV5-1	TRBJ1-1
TGTGCCACCAGCAGAGAGGCTGCGGGAGACTACGAGCAGTACTTC	CATSREAAGDYEQYF	TRBD2	NA	TRBV15	TRBJ2-7
TGTGCCAGCAGTCCCGGGACAGGGGGCCACGATACGCAGTATTTT	CASSPGTGGHDTQYF	TRBD1	few	TRBV2	TRBJ2-3
TGTGCCAGCAGCCCCCGGACTCCTGGGGGGGAGACCCAGTACTTC	CASSPRTPGGETQYF	NA	NA	TRBV11-2	TRBJ2-5
TGCGCCAGCAGCCAAGATGAAGGTTCGGGGGTCCTCGATGAGCAGTTCTTC	CASSQDEGSGVLDEQFF	NA	NA	TRBV4-1	TRBJ2-1
TGTGCCAGCAGTTACCAAGGACAGCCGCTTAACTATGGCTACACCTTC	CASSYQGQPLNYGYTF	NA	NA	TRBV6-6	TRBJ1-2
TGTGCCAGCAGCCGGGACGGCTATCAGCCCCAGCATTTT	CASSRDGYQPQHF	NA	NA	TRBV3-1	TRBJ1-5
TGTGCCAGCAGCCCCGGACTAACCTCTGGGGCCAACGTCCTGACTTTC	CASSPGLTSGANVLTF	NA	NA	TRBV27	TRBJ2-6